This is a list of T cell receptor beta chains from one sample in a study of blood T cell repertoires in COVID-19. Some clones are missing from TCRdb's copy, which holds only in-frame ones; the method was immunoSEQ multiplex PCR. The table includes around 120,000 clones, more than 75% detected once. Sequenced material: peripheral blood. All receptors come from a human donor in a cohort sampled during active COVID-19. Each CDR3 is given with its conserved first and last residue. The D gene is left open where the match is weak. Some rows have no size entry. The others give once, few or many, or a class for an expanded clone.

v_call: TRBV29-1; d_call: .; clone_size: .; j_call: TRBJ2-7; cdr3_nt: TGCAGCGTTGGCAGCGGGTCCTACGAGCAGTACTTC; cdr3_aa: CSVGSGSYEQYF
v_call: TRBV7-9; d_call: TRBD2; clone_size: .; j_call: TRBJ2-5; cdr3_nt: TGTGCCAGCAGCCCAGTGGGACTAGGAGAGACCCAGTACTTC; cdr3_aa: CASSPVGLGETQYF
v_call: TRBV19; d_call: .; clone_size: .; j_call: TRBJ2-1; cdr3_nt: TGTGCCAGTAGTATTAGGGCAGGGGCTACGGGCACGCCCTACAATGAGCAGTTCTTC; cdr3_aa: CASSIRAGATGTPYNEQFF
v_call: TRBV10-3; d_call: TRBD2; clone_size: .; j_call: TRBJ2-5; cdr3_nt: TGTGCCATCAGTGGGGCTAGCGGGGGCGGAGAGACCCAGTACTTC; cdr3_aa: CAISGASGGGETQYF
v_call: TRBV7-9; d_call: .; clone_size: .; j_call: TRBJ2-2; cdr3_nt: TGTGCCAGCAGCTTCACCGGGACAACCGGGGAGCTGTTTTTT; cdr3_aa: CASSFTGTTGELFF
v_call: TRBV2; d_call: .; clone_size: once; j_call: TRBJ2-6; cdr3_nt: TGTGCCAGCAGTGAATCTGCTAGATCTGGGGCCAACGTCCTGACTTTC; cdr3_aa: CASSESARSGANVLTF
v_call: TRBV11-1; d_call: TRBD2; clone_size: .; j_call: TRBJ2-3; cdr3_nt: TGTGCCAGCAGTTGGGGGACTAGTGGTTCCGCAGATACGCAGTATTTT; cdr3_aa: CASSWGTSGSADTQYF
v_call: TRBV7-2; d_call: TRBD2; clone_size: .; j_call: TRBJ2-1; cdr3_nt: TGTGCCAGCAGCTTAGCCGCTAGCGGGGGGGCTTATGAGCAGTTCTTC; cdr3_aa: CASSLAASGGAYEQFF
v_call: TRBV9; d_call: .; clone_size: .; j_call: TRBJ1-3; cdr3_nt: TGTGCCAGCAGCGTAGCAGGGTCAAACACCATATATTTT; cdr3_aa: CASSVAGSNTIYF
v_call: TRBV4-1; d_call: TRBD1; clone_size: few; j_call: TRBJ1-2; cdr3_nt: TGCGCCAGCAGCCAGGTACAGGGGGCGGAGGTTGGCTACACCTTC; cdr3_aa: CASSQVQGAEVGYTF
v_call: TRBV25-1; d_call: .; clone_size: .; j_call: TRBJ1-2; cdr3_nt: TGTGCCAGCAGCCTGGGCCGGGGTCATGGCTACACCTTC; cdr3_aa: CASSLGRGHGYTF
v_call: TRBV7-9; d_call: .; clone_size: .; j_call: TRBJ1-3; cdr3_nt: TGTGCCAGCAGCTTTAAAGGGACTAGGGGAAACACCATATATTTT; cdr3_aa: CASSFKGTRGNTIYF
v_call: TRBV6-4; d_call: .; clone_size: .; j_call: TRBJ1-6; cdr3_nt: TGTGCCAGCAGTTATGCAGGGCGCGGTTCACCCCTCCACTTT; cdr3_aa: CASSYAGRGSPLHF
v_call: TRBV7-2; d_call: .; clone_size: .; j_call: TRBJ1-6; cdr3_nt: TGTGCCAGCAGCGTATCCGGGATCTACTCCTATAATTCACCCCTCCACTTT; cdr3_aa: CASSVSGIYSYNSPLHF
v_call: TRBV9; d_call: TRBD2; clone_size: .; j_call: TRBJ2-2; cdr3_nt: TGTGCCAGCAGCGTAGGGGGAGCGGGGGTGTCGAACACCGGGGAGCTGTTTTTT; cdr3_aa: CASSVGGAGVSNTGELFF
v_call: TRBV3-1/TRBV3-2; d_call: .; clone_size: once; j_call: TRBJ1-5; cdr3_nt: TGTGCCAGCAGCCAAGGCGGGCTTCGCAATCAGCCCCAGCATTTT; cdr3_aa: CASSQGGLRNQPQHF
v_call: TRBV5-1; d_call: TRBD2; clone_size: .; j_call: TRBJ2-5; cdr3_nt: TGCGCCAGCAGCCCCGGGACTAGCGGAGAACAAGAGACCCAGTACTTC; cdr3_aa: CASSPGTSGEQETQYF
v_call: TRBV19; d_call: TRBD2; clone_size: .; j_call: TRBJ2-7; cdr3_nt: TGTGCCAGTAGTCTAGCGGCGGGAGGCTACGAGCAGTACTTC; cdr3_aa: CASSLAAGGYEQYF
v_call: TRBV5-1; d_call: TRBD1; clone_size: .; j_call: TRBJ2-7; cdr3_nt: TGCGCCAGCAGCTCCGGGACAGGGATCCACGAGCAGTACTTC; cdr3_aa: CASSSGTGIHEQYF
v_call: TRBV2; d_call: TRBD1; clone_size: once; j_call: TRBJ1-1; cdr3_nt: TGTGCCAGCAGTGGACAGGGCCTGCCCACTGAAGCTTTCTTT; cdr3_aa: CASSGQGLPTEAFF
v_call: TRBV27; d_call: TRBD1; clone_size: .; j_call: TRBJ1-1; cdr3_nt: TGTGCCAGCAGTCGCCTCTTTACAGGGGGGAACACTGAAGCTTTCTTT; cdr3_aa: CASSRLFTGGNTEAFF
v_call: TRBV28; d_call: TRBD2; clone_size: .; j_call: TRBJ2-7; cdr3_nt: TGTGCCAGCAGTCCCCGGGGGGGTACCTCCTACGAGCAGTACTTC; cdr3_aa: CASSPRGGTSYEQYF
v_call: TRBV11-2; d_call: .; clone_size: .; j_call: TRBJ1-1; cdr3_nt: TGTGCCAGCAGAAGACAAGCGAACACTGAAGCTTTCTTT; cdr3_aa: CASRRQANTEAFF
v_call: TRBV5-1; d_call: .; clone_size: .; j_call: TRBJ2-5; cdr3_nt: TGCGCCAGCAGCTTGTTAGCACAAGAGACCCAGTACTTC; cdr3_aa: CASSLLAQETQYF
v_call: TRBV27; d_call: .; clone_size: .; j_call: TRBJ2-2; cdr3_nt: TGTGCCAGCAGCCGGGACACGAACACCGGGGAGCTGTTTTTT; cdr3_aa: CASSRDTNTGELFF
v_call: TRBV28; d_call: .; clone_size: .; j_call: TRBJ1-5; cdr3_nt: TGTGCCAGCAGGGAGAGCAATCAGCCCCAGCATTTT; cdr3_aa: CASRESNQPQHF
v_call: TRBV28; d_call: .; clone_size: few; j_call: TRBJ2-1; cdr3_nt: TGTGCCAGCAGTCCCCCGGCCAGGGGTAAAGAGCAGTTCTTC; cdr3_aa: CASSPPARGKEQFF
v_call: TRBV7-9; d_call: TRBD1; clone_size: .; j_call: TRBJ2-7; cdr3_nt: TGTGCCAGCACCGGACAGGGGGCAAGGGAGCAGTACTTC; cdr3_aa: CASTGQGAREQYF
v_call: TRBV5-1; d_call: TRBD1; clone_size: .; j_call: TRBJ2-7; cdr3_nt: TGCGCCAGCAGACAAGGACAGGGAAGCGAGCAGTACTTC; cdr3_aa: CASRQGQGSEQYF
v_call: TRBV19; d_call: TRBD2; clone_size: .; j_call: TRBJ2-1; cdr3_nt: TGTGCCAGTAGTATAGACGTAGCGGGAGTTGTCTACAATGAGCAGTTCTTC; cdr3_aa: CASSIDVAGVVYNEQFF
v_call: TRBV15; d_call: TRBD1; clone_size: .; j_call: TRBJ2-3; cdr3_nt: TGTGCCACCGGGACAGGGAGAGGCACAGATACGCAGTATTTT; cdr3_aa: CATGTGRGTDTQYF
v_call: TRBV6-1; d_call: TRBD2; clone_size: .; j_call: TRBJ2-3; cdr3_nt: TGTGCCAGCAGTGAACAATTAACGGGAGGGCCAACAGATACGCAGTATTTT; cdr3_aa: CASSEQLTGGPTDTQYF
v_call: TRBV7-9; d_call: .; clone_size: once; j_call: TRBJ1-4; cdr3_nt: TGTGCCAGCAGCCACCCCCCAGCTAATGAAAAACTGTTTTTT; cdr3_aa: CASSHPPANEKLFF
v_call: TRBV7-9; d_call: .; clone_size: many; j_call: TRBJ2-7; cdr3_nt: TGTGCCAGCAGCTTATCTAATTCCAGGGGCTACGAGCAGTACTTC; cdr3_aa: CASSLSNSRGYEQYF
v_call: TRBV28; d_call: .; clone_size: .; j_call: TRBJ2-5; cdr3_nt: TGTGCCAGCAGGAAGCGATCTCAAGAGACCCAGTACTTC; cdr3_aa: CASRKRSQETQYF
v_call: TRBV15; d_call: .; clone_size: .; j_call: TRBJ2-7; cdr3_nt: TGTGCCACCAGCAGAGATACCCAAGCGGACTCCTACGAGCAGTACTTC; cdr3_aa: CATSRDTQADSYEQYF
v_call: TRBV19; d_call: TRBD2; clone_size: .; j_call: TRBJ2-1; cdr3_nt: TGTGCCAGTAATCTTGCGGGGGGGGTCCATGAGCAGTTCTTC; cdr3_aa: CASNLAGGVHEQFF
v_call: TRBV5-1; d_call: .; clone_size: .; j_call: TRBJ2-7; cdr3_nt: TGCGCCAGCAGCTTGTTTGGAGGGACCTCCTACGAGCAGTACTTC; cdr3_aa: CASSLFGGTSYEQYF
v_call: TRBV4-1; d_call: .; clone_size: .; j_call: TRBJ2-3; cdr3_nt: TGCGCCAGCAGCCAAGTTTCCTCTAGCACAGATACGCAGTATTTT; cdr3_aa: CASSQVSSSTDTQYF
v_call: TRBV6-5; d_call: TRBD1; clone_size: .; j_call: TRBJ2-7; cdr3_nt: TGTGCCAGCTCCCCGACAGGGGTAACAAGCGAGCAGTACTTC; cdr3_aa: CASSPTGVTSEQYF
v_call: TRBV2; d_call: .; clone_size: many; j_call: TRBJ2-7; cdr3_nt: TGTGCCAGCAGTGAGACACTAGCCTACGAGCAGTACTTC; cdr3_aa: CASSETLAYEQYF
v_call: TRBV10-3; d_call: TRBD1; clone_size: .; j_call: TRBJ1-2; cdr3_nt: TGTGCCATGTCGACAGGGCCCGCTAGTGGCTACACCTTC; cdr3_aa: CAMSTGPASGYTF
v_call: TRBV5-1; d_call: .; clone_size: once; j_call: TRBJ1-6; cdr3_nt: TGCGCCAGCAGCTTGTTTCCCGGGGAGGAGTGGCCCCTCCACTTT; cdr3_aa: CASSLFPGEEWPLHF
v_call: TRBV7-8; d_call: TRBD2; clone_size: .; j_call: TRBJ2-5; cdr3_nt: TGTGCCAGCAGCTTAACTAGCGGGGGGGCGCTGGAGACCCAGTACTTC; cdr3_aa: CASSLTSGGALETQYF
v_call: TRBV6-4; d_call: TRBD1; clone_size: .; j_call: TRBJ2-2; cdr3_nt: TGTGCCAGCAGGGGACAGGGGGGCGCCTTCGGCGGGGAGCTGTTTTTT; cdr3_aa: CASRGQGGAFGGELFF
v_call: TRBV7-6; d_call: TRBD1; clone_size: .; j_call: TRBJ2-2; cdr3_nt: TGTGCCAGCAGCTTAGTGCAGGGGGCGACCGGGGAGCTGTTTTTT; cdr3_aa: CASSLVQGATGELFF
v_call: TRBV5-1; d_call: TRBD2; clone_size: .; j_call: TRBJ2-7; cdr3_nt: TGCGCCAGCAGCTTGTACGGCCTACGGGGGGAATACTACGAGCAGTACTTC; cdr3_aa: CASSLYGLRGEYYEQYF
v_call: TRBV5-6; d_call: .; clone_size: few; j_call: TRBJ2-1; cdr3_nt: TGTGCCAGCAGCGTGAGCGGAGAGCAGTTCTTC; cdr3_aa: CASSVSGEQFF
v_call: TRBV2; d_call: .; clone_size: once; j_call: TRBJ2-6; cdr3_nt: TGTGCCAGCAGTGAAGAGGGGTCTGGGGCCAACGTCCTGACTTTC; cdr3_aa: CASSEEGSGANVLTF
v_call: TRBV21-1; d_call: .; clone_size: .; j_call: TRBJ2-3; cdr3_nt: TGTGCCAGCAGCAAGGGCGACCGGGATACCACAGATACGCAGTATTTT; cdr3_aa: CASSKGDRDTTDTQYF
v_call: TRBV7-2; d_call: TRBD1; clone_size: .; j_call: TRBJ1-2; cdr3_nt: TGTGCCAGCAGCTTGGACAGGGCTAGCTATGGCTACACCTTC; cdr3_aa: CASSLDRASYGYTF
v_call: TRBV6-4; d_call: .; clone_size: .; j_call: TRBJ2-3; cdr3_nt: TGTGCCAGCAGTGACGGGCTGGGGGCACATACGCAGTATTTT; cdr3_aa: CASSDGLGAHTQYF
v_call: TRBV4-1; d_call: TRBD2; clone_size: .; j_call: TRBJ2-7; cdr3_nt: TGCGCCAGCAGCCACTCGGGACTAGCGGGGGACGAGCAGTACTTC; cdr3_aa: CASSHSGLAGDEQYF
v_call: TRBV6-5; d_call: TRBD1; clone_size: .; j_call: TRBJ2-5; cdr3_nt: TGTGCCAGCAGCTCCGGGACAGGGAAGGTGACCCAGTACTTC; cdr3_aa: CASSSGTGKVTQYF
v_call: TRBV2; d_call: TRBD1; clone_size: .; j_call: TRBJ2-3; cdr3_nt: TGTGCCAGCAGCCGGGACAGGGGCACAGATACGCAGTATTTT; cdr3_aa: CASSRDRGTDTQYF
v_call: TRBV23-1; d_call: .; clone_size: .; j_call: TRBJ2-3; cdr3_nt: TGCGCCAGCAGCCCAAAGGGGGACGGAGGCACAGATACGCAGTATTTT; cdr3_aa: CASSPKGDGGTDTQYF
v_call: TRBV14; d_call: TRBD2; clone_size: .; j_call: TRBJ2-5; cdr3_nt: TGTGCCAGCAGCCAAGCCCGACTAGCGGGGCAAGAGACCCAGTACTTC; cdr3_aa: CASSQARLAGQETQYF